A selection of T cell receptor beta chains follows, all from one sample in a study of blood T cell repertoires in COVID-19. Assay: immunoSEQ multiplex PCR; the TCRdb copy retains only in-frame clones and omits some. This sample yields 400,000 to 500,000 clones, of which 70% to 90% are seen a single time; approximately 1.5% belongs to the top ten. Sequences were obtained from PBMCs or T cells enriched from blood (not recorded which). The source is a woman between 18 and 30 years old who had been exposed to COVID-19. Both conserved end residues are part of each CDR3. Fields, in order: CDR3 protein, J gene, V gene, clone size, D gene. A D gene is named only where the DNA matches it firmly. For some rows the clone size is stated as once, few or many, or as a class when expanded; others skip it.

CDR3: CASSPDLAGGRGEQFF
J: TRBJ2-1
V: TRBV28
size: NA
D: TRBD2

CDR3: CASSLAPSIAYEQYF
J: TRBJ2-7
V: TRBV7-9
size: NA
D: NA

CDR3: CASTQDRGHEKLFF
J: TRBJ1-4
V: TRBV7-2
size: NA
D: TRBD1

CDR3: CASSLERGNTEAFF
J: TRBJ1-1
V: TRBV5-1
size: NA
D: NA

CDR3: CASSLVGTSGSGTDTQYF
J: TRBJ2-3
V: TRBV7-2
size: once
D: TRBD2

CDR3: CASSLEGWNQPQHF
J: TRBJ1-5
V: TRBV7-2
size: NA
D: NA

CDR3: CASSPRIALDETQYF
J: TRBJ2-5
V: TRBV14
size: NA
D: NA

CDR3: CASSSMDRGGYTF
J: TRBJ1-2
V: TRBV27
size: NA
D: TRBD1

CDR3: CASSLPIVYGYTF
J: TRBJ1-2
V: TRBV7-2
size: NA
D: NA

CDR3: CASSPGTGGLNYGYTF
J: TRBJ1-2
V: TRBV18
size: NA
D: TRBD1

CDR3: CSVRHGTAYGYTF
J: TRBJ1-2
V: TRBV29-1
size: once
D: TRBD1

CDR3: CASSPRGSSTDTQYF
J: TRBJ2-3
V: TRBV18
size: NA
D: NA

CDR3: CASIKQGVGNQPQHF
J: TRBJ1-5
V: TRBV28
size: NA
D: TRBD1

CDR3: CASSIQGSYEQYF
J: TRBJ2-7
V: TRBV25-1
size: NA
D: NA